The source of this T cell receptor (beta chain) is a study of early T cells in non-severe SARS-CoV-2 infection. General study results and limits: Comparison of clonotypes with VDJdb favored anti-spike CD8 responses while missing private and CD4 specificities.

Trimming stripped 0 bases from V and 4 bases from J, with 12 bases between. Germline V lookup: CDR1 KGHSH, CDR2 LQKENI. The CDR3 has 16 amino acids. There are many counts of this clonotype. Its specificity is unknown. TCRdb analysed the 5' RACE reads with MiXCR anew, one entry per CDR3 protein. The sample has tens of thousands of distinct CDR3 sequences, approximately 4.4% seen once. Sample: whole blood. The V and J genes are TRBV18 and TRBJ2-2; D may be TRBD1 or TRBD2 (5 bases each). The receptor was derived from an adult who was a healthcare worker with PCR-confirmed SARS-CoV-2 infection or an uninfected control (not recorded which). CDR3 amino acids: CASSPPTRGVTGELFF. In nucleotides, the CDR3 is TGTGCCAGCTCACCACCGACAAGGGGAGTCACCGGGGAGCTGTTTTTT.